This TCR beta chain was obtained from a study of Tregs in tolerant kidney transplant recipients. Sequencing used immunoSEQ multiplex PCR; TCRdb keeps in-frame clones, though not all of them. The sample includes 35,000 to 55,000 clones, 91% of them seen just once. Germline V lookup: CDR1 ENHRY, CDR2 SYGVKD. V shed 3 bases, J shed 3 bases, and the junction held 1 base outside the gene matches. The CDR3 has 14 residues. The receptor's source is a human donor in good health. This chain links TRBV10-3 with TRBJ2-7; 11 bases line up with TRBD2. The sequenced sample was Tregs from blood. The CDR3 nucleotides read TGTGCCATCAGTGAAGGGACTAGCGGCTACGAGCAGTACTTC. It encodes CAISEGTSGYEQYF.